The sequence of this T cell receptor (beta chain) was determined in a study of shared clonotypes between healthy human individuals. This clone showed up just once. This CDR3 comprises 15 residues. J was trimmed by 4 bases and V by 5 bases; bases with no gene match: 8. The germline V gene encodes CDR1 MNHEY and CDR2 SVGAGI. Assay: immunoSEQ multiplex PCR; the TCRdb copy retains only in-frame clones and omits some. The data hold under 550,000 clones, with 90% to 97% observed a single time. The chain employs TRBV6-5 and TRBJ1-3; 7 bases are shared with TRBD1. The sequenced sample was naive CD4+ T cells sorted from blood. Specified subset: CD45RA+ positively selected. The receptor's source is a woman aged 30 to 39 in good health. CDR3: CASSADRVYGNTIYF. DNA of the CDR3: TGTGCCAGCAGTGCCGACAGGGTGTACGGAAACACCATATATTTT.